The 28 T cell receptor beta chains given below trace back to one sample, sequenced in a study of identical twins. TCRdb ran MiXCR on the 5' RACE reads and lists one entry per CDR3 protein. The sample lists some 1,600,000 distinct CDR3 sequences; around 29% were seen once. Sequencing used cord blood. The receptors were sampled from a newborn girl in good health.

V is TRBV28 and J is TRBJ1-1; D uncertain. Germline lookup yields CDR1 MDHEN and CDR2 SYDVKM. The CDR3 spans 15 residues. The V end was cut by 0 bases, the J end by 5 bases, with 13 bases between. The CDR3 DNA reads as TGTGCCAGCAGTTTATGGCCCGTTCTTTTGACTGAAGCTTTCTTT. This encodes CASSLWPVLLTEAFF.

This clonotype was counted a few times. The chain carries TRBV15 and TRBJ2-4; D perhaps matches TRBD1 (6 bases). This CDR3 has 15 amino acids. Trimming took 0 bases from V and 6 from J, leaving 12 bases between them. The V gene's germline CDR1 is LNHNV and CDR2 YYDKDF (reference sequence). CDR3 DNA sequence: TGTGCCACCAGCAGAGATCTTGGGACAAGAAACATTCAGTACTTC. It codes for CATSRDLGTRNIQYF.

This clonotype showed up just a few times. The junction shows a germline mismatch at one end, possibly a read error. The V gene is TRBV29-1, the J gene TRBJ2-7; 8 nucleotides match TRBD1. From germline, CDR1 is SQVTM and CDR2 ANQGSEA. The CDR3 is 12 residues long. CDR3 amino acids: CSVDRGPYERYF. In DNA form, the CDR3 reads TGCAGCGTTGACAGGGGGCCCTACGAGCGGTACTTC.

The J gene is TRBJ2-3, the V gene TRBV9; weak D call: TRBD1 (7 bases). Germline V CDR1 and CDR2: SGDLS, YYNGEE. The CDR3 extends over 17 amino acids. Trimming left V 0 bases short and J 0 bases short, with 14 bases between. DNA of the CDR3: TGTGCCAGCAGCGTAGGAGGGGGCGGGGTAAGCACAGATACGCAGTATTTT. Translation gives CASSVGGGGVSTDTQYF.

The gene calls are TRBV20-1 and TRBJ1-5; no clear D. Germline V lookup: CDR1 DFQATT, CDR2 SNEGSKA (reference sequence). CDR3 size: 15 residues. V shed 3 bases and J shed 2 bases, with 14 bases lying between them. CDR3 bases: TGCAGTGCTAGTGCCCTCTGGGAGGGCAATCAGCCCCAGCATTTT. Its translation is CSASALWEGNQPQHF.

The chain carries TRBV5-1 and TRBJ2-1; D possibly uses TRBD1 or TRBD2 (5 bases each). This CDR3 has 15 amino acids. V lost 0 bases and J 5 bases, leaving 12 bases between the germline ends. Germline values: CDR1 SGHRS, CDR2 YFSETQ. The CDR3 sequence: CASSLVPGSHNEQFF. The CDR3 coding sequence is TGCGCCAGCAGCTTGGTACCAGGGAGCCACAATGAGCAGTTCTTC. Based on the CDR3 plus reference TRBV5-1 and TRBJ2-1, the full variable domain is KAGVTQTPRYLIKTRGQQVTLSCSPISGHRSVSWYQQTPGQGLQFLFEYFSETQRNKGNFPGRFSGRQFSNSRSEMNVSTLELGDSALYLCASSLVPGSHNEQFFGPGTRLTVL.

This rearrangement joins TRBV20-1 to TRBJ2-7, with 9 positions matching TRBD2. Trimming took 2 bases from V and 2 from J; bases not matched to a gene: 4. The germline V gene encodes CDR1 DFQATT and CDR2 SNEGSKA (reference sequence). This CDR3 comprises 14 residues. The CDR3 region has the DNA TGCAGTGCTAGACTCGCGGGGGGGGCCTACGAGCAGTACTTC. Its translation is CSARLAGGAYEQYF.

This clonotype was counted between two and nine times. The chain joins TRBV2 to TRBJ2-7, with D unclear. The V gene's germline CDR1 is SNHLY and CDR2 FYNNEI. This CDR3 contains 15 residues. With 2 bases removed from V and 3 bases from J, the gap between germline ends came to 14 bases. The CDR3 DNA is TGTGCCAGCAGTGAACGCGGAGCGTCCTTCTACGAGCAGTACTTC. This gives the protein CASSERGASFYEQYF.

This clonotype has only a few counts. This chain connects TRBV28 to TRBJ1-2; D unresolved. The CDR3 is 14 amino acids. Germline lookup yields CDR1 MDHEN and CDR2 SYDVKM. Trimming took 7 bases from V and 7 from J, leaving 19 bases between them. CDR3 sequence reads: CASKMSRVSPGYTF. DNA for the CDR3: TGTGCCAGCAAAATGTCCCGGGTCTCTCCTGGCTACACCTTC.

This clonotype turned up a few times. The chain couples TRBV20-1 to TRBJ2-5; D uncertain. The length of the CDR3 is 12 residues. Germline V gene lookup returns CDR1 DFQATT and CDR2 SNEGSKA (reference sequence). V was clipped by 6 bases and J by 5 bases, with 13 bases between them. Here the CDR3 reads CSATKRWETQYF. In nucleotides, the CDR3 is TGCAGTGCGACCAAACGTTGGGAGACCCAGTACTTC.

The J gene is TRBJ2-2, the V gene TRBV4-2; possible D gene TRBD1, 5 bases. The CDR3 loop spans 13 amino acids. Germline values: CDR1 LGHNA, CDR2 YNFKEQ. V was trimmed by 4 bases and J by 6 bases, leaving 9 bases between them. CDR3 sequence: CASSLDKAGELFF. DNA of the CDR3: TGTGCCAGCAGCCTGGACAAGGCCGGGGAGCTGTTTTTT.

This chain links TRBV6-6 with TRBJ1-4; the D is unclear. This CDR3 comprises 11 residues. Germline V CDR1 and CDR2: MNHNY, SVGAGI (reference sequence). Trimming cost V 4 bases and J 10 bases, with 7 bases left between them. The CDR3 nucleotides are TGTGCCAGCAGTTTTTGGCCAAAACTGTTTTTT. Protein: CASSFWPKLFF.

Concerning this clonotype: Germline is not matched at one junction end, which may reflect a read error. This sequence joins TRBV7-9 and TRBJ1-2; tentatively, D is TRBD1 (6 bases). This CDR3 contains 12 residues. CDR1 and CDR2 (germline): SEHNR, FQNEAQ (reference sequence). The CDR3 coding sequence is TGTTCCAGCCGAACGGGACACCTATCCTACACCTTC. This encodes CSSRTGHLSYTF. Together with reference TRBV7-9 and TRBJ1-2, the CDR3 gives the full variable domain: DTGVSQNPRHKITKRGQNVTFRCDPISEHNRLYWYRQTLGQGPEFLTYFQNEAQLEKSRLLSDRFSAERPKGSFSTLEIQRTEQGDSAMYLCSSRTGHLSYTFGSGTRLTVV.

V is TRBV10-3 and J is TRBJ2-1; 10 bases are a match to TRBD2. Germline values: CDR1 ENHRY, CDR2 SYGVKD. V lost 6 bases and J lost 3; bases outside the gene matches: 11. The CDR3 length is 17 residues. CDR3 bases: TGTGCCATCAGGCAGAATTCTAGCGGGGGTTTCTACAATGAGCAGTTCTTC. Translation gives CAIRQNSSGGFYNEQFF.

This clonotype was detected only once. The chain carries TRBV3-1 and TRBJ1-1; maybe TRBD1 (5 bases). The ends were cut back, 4 bases at V and 5 bases at J, with 20 bases in the middle. Germline CDR1 and CDR2: LGHDT and YNNKEL (reference sequence). This CDR3 is 16 amino acids long. As DNA, the CDR3 is TGTGCCAGCAGCCCACTAAGACGGGGCCGAAGGACTGAAGCTTTCTTT. It is translated as CASSPLRRGRRTEAFF. The variable domain in full, completed from reference TRBV3-1 and TRBJ1-1, reads DTAVSQTPKYLVTQMGNDKSIKCEQNLGHDTMYWYKQDSKKFLKIMFSYNNKELIINETVPNRFSPKSPDKAHLNLHINSLELGDSAVYFCASSPLRRGRRTEAFFGQGTRLTVV.

The gene calls are TRBV3-1 and TRBJ1-4, with D perhaps TRBD1 (5 bases). Germline loops: CDR1 LGHDT, CDR2 YNNKEL (reference sequence). V was trimmed by 4 bases and J by 7 bases, leaving 19 bases between them. This CDR3 has 16 residues. As DNA, the CDR3 is TGTGCCAGCAGCCTCACGGTGTCGGGGCGGAGTGAAAAACTGTTTTTT. Translated, it gives CASSLTVSGRSEKLFF.

The chain links TRBV24-1 to TRBJ2-4; weak D call: TRBD1 (5 bases). This CDR3 contains 13 residues. The germline V gene encodes CDR1 KGHDR and CDR2 SFDVKD. The ends were cut back, 1 base at V and 5 bases at J, with 5 bases in the middle. The DNA for the CDR3 is TGTGCCACCAGTGATTTCAGGGAAAACATTCAGTACTTC. Its protein product is CATSDFRENIQYF.

The CDR3 loop is CASSQGTAGNQPQHF. CDR3 in DNA: TGCGCCAGCAGCCAAGGGACAGCTGGCAATCAGCCCCAGCATTTT. V usage is TRBV4-1 and J usage is TRBJ1-5, with D maybe TRBD1 (6 bases). Germline V gives CDR1 MGHRA, CDR2 YSYEKL. This CDR3 has 15 amino acids. V dropped 1 base and J dropped 2 bases, with 9 bases sitting between them.

This clonotype was counted only a few times. V gene TRBV20-1 combines with J gene TRBJ2-7, with D uncertain. CDR1 and CDR2 (germline): DFQATT, SNEGSKA (reference sequence). This CDR3 is 16 amino acids long. Trimming pared 1 base from V and 5 bases from J, leaving 21 bases between. CDR3 coding DNA: TGCAGTGCTAGAGCTCGCCCACAGAGCCTAGGTAACGAGCAGTACTTC. Translating gives CSARARPQSLGNEQYF.

This clonotype was counted between two and nine times. The V gene is TRBV28, the J gene TRBJ2-5, with TRBD2 matching over 7 bases. The J call may not be correct, given that the DNA end is closer to TRBJ2-7. The CDR3 totals 15 residues. CDR1 is MDHEN and CDR2 is SYDVKM in the germline V gene. CDR3 sequence reads: CASRSLAEHVYEQYF. CDR3 in DNA: TGTGCCAGCAGGTCGCTAGCGGAACACGTCTACGAGCAGTACTTC.

This clonotype has a single count. An end of the junction does not agree with germline; a read error may underlie this. The chain is built from TRBV20-1 and TRBJ1-2; tentatively, D is TRBD1 (5 bases). The CDR3 is 14 amino acids. Germline CDR1 is DFQATT and CDR2 is SNEGSKA (reference sequence). CDR3 protein: CSVRDVRGAYGYTF. In DNA form, the CDR3 reads TGCAGTGTTAGAGATGTACGCGGGGCCTATGGCTACACCTTC.

J is TRBJ2-1 and V is TRBV28; D tentatively reads TRBD1 or TRBD2 (6 bases each). The V end lost 5 bases, the J end lost 6 bases, and 14 bases lay between the germline ends. CDR3 length: 14 amino acids. The germline CDR1 and CDR2 sequences are MDHEN and SYDVKM. CDR3 amino acids: CASSRLGGLNEQFF. CDR3 nucleotides: TGTGCCAGCAGTAGACTAGGGGGGCTCAATGAGCAGTTCTTC.

The J gene is TRBJ1-1, the V gene TRBV5-1, with D perhaps TRBD1 (5 bases). Germline V gene sequence: CDR1 SGHRS, CDR2 YFSETQ. The CDR3 is 13 amino acids. The ends were cut back, 3 bases at V and 7 bases at J, with 13 bases in the middle. CDR3 region: CASSSRTGGEAFF. The CDR3 bases are TGCGCCAGCAGCTCAAGGACCGGGGGTGAAGCTTTCTTT.

The rearrangement joins TRBV7-9 to TRBJ2-1, with 12 bases identical to TRBD2. The CDR3 sequence is 19 residues long. Germline V gives CDR1 SEHNR, CDR2 FQNEAQ (reference sequence). With 2 bases clipped from V and 0 bases from J, the junction kept 8 bases outside the gene matches. The CDR3 loop reads CASSLKLAGGQSSYNEQFF. The CDR3, as DNA: TGTGCCAGCAGCTTAAAACTAGCGGGGGGCCAGAGCTCCTACAATGAGCAGTTCTTC.

This clonotype was observed a single time. The chain recombines TRBV29-1 with TRBJ2-7; D tentatively fits TRBD1 or TRBD2 (5 bases each). Trimming took 6 bases from V and 7 from J, leaving 13 bases between them. The CDR3 length is 11 residues. In germline, CDR1 is SQVTM, CDR2 ANQGSEA. CDR3 sequence reads: CSVGDHNEQYF. The CDR3 bases are TGCAGCGTGGGGGACCACAATGAGCAGTACTTC.

This chain uses TRBV27 with TRBJ1-1; 8 bases align to TRBD1. Germline CDR1 reads MNHEY; CDR2 reads SMNVEV (reference sequence). This CDR3 spans 14 amino acids. V lost 5 bases to trimming and J lost 3 bases; unmatched junction nucleotides: 5. The CDR3 DNA is TGTGCCAGCAGTGTGACAGGGGTTTACACTGAAGCTTTCTTT. Its translation: CASSVTGVYTEAFF.

This clonotype was observed a few times. V usage is TRBV29-1 and J usage is TRBJ1-4; D possibly corresponds to TRBD1 (5 bases). This CDR3 is 13 amino acids long. V was pared by 7 bases and J by 11 bases, with 20 bases between. CDR1 is SQVTM, CDR2 ANQGSEA, per germline. CDR3 amino acids: CSAQALQGAKLFF. CDR3 in DNA: TGCAGCGCCCAAGCCCTTCAGGGAGCCAAACTGTTTTTT.

This chain uses TRBV28 with TRBJ2-1; 9 bases match TRBD2. V trimming: 5 bases; J trimming: 10 bases; junction bases outside the gene matches: 15. From germline, CDR1 is MDHEN and CDR2 SYDVKM. This CDR3 has 16 amino acids. In DNA, the CDR3 is TGTGCCAGCAGTCTCTGGTCTGGCGGGAGGGCCAGCGAGCAGTTCTTC. Translated, it gives CASSLWSGGRASEQFF.